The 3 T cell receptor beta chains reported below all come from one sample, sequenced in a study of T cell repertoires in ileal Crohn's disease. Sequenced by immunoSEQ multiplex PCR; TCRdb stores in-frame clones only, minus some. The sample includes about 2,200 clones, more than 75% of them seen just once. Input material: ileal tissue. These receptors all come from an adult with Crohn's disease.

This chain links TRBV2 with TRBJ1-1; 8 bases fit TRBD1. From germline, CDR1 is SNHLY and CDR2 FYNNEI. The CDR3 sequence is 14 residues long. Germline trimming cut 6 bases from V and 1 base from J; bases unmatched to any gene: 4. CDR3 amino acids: CASRGGQANTEAFF. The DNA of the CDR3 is TGTGCCAGCAGGGGGGGACAGGCGAACACTGAAGCTTTCTTT.

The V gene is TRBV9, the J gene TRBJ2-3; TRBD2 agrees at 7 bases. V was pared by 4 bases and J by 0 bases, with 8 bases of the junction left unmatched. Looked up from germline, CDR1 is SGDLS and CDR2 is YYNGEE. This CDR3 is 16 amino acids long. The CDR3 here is CASSPPSGTSTDTQYF. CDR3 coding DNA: TGTGCCAGCAGCCCTCCTAGCGGTACTAGCACAGATACGCAGTATTTT.

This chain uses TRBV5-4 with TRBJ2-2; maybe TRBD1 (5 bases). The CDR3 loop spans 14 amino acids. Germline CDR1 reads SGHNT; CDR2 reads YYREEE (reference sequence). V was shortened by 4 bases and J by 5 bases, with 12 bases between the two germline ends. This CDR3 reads CASSTGRVTGELFF. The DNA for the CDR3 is TGTGCCAGCAGCACGGGCAGGGTGACCGGGGAGCTGTTTTTT.